This T cell receptor beta chain was sequenced in a study of blood T cell repertoires in COVID-19. Looked up from germline, CDR1 is MDHEN and CDR2 is SYDVKM. V was pared by 6 bases and J by 4 bases, with 15 bases between. The CDR3 contains 14 residues. Method: immunoSEQ multiplex PCR; TCRdb's copy keeps in-frame clones and lacks some. The sample lists about 210,000 clones, 65% to 85% occurring once. The receptor was isolated from a human donor in a cohort sampled during active COVID-19. Material: peripheral blood. The chain employs TRBV28 and TRBJ1-1; D unclear. The DNA of the CDR3 is TGTGCCAGCAGACTAACTAGCCGGGGCACTGAAGCTTTCTTT. It specifies CASRLTSRGTEAFF.